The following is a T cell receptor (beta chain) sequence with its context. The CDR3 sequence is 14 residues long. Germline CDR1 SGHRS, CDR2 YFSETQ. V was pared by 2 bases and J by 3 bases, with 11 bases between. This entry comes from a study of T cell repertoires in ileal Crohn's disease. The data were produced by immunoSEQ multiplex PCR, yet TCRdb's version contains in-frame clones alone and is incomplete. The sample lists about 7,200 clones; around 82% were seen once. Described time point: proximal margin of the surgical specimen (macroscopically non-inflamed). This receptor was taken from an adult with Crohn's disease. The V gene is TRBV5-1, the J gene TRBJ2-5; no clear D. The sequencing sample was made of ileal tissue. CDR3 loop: CASSFLQAKETQYF. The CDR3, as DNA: TGCGCCAGCAGCTTTCTGCAGGCCAAAGAGACCCAGTACTTC.